These 27 T cell receptor beta chains came from one sample sequenced in a study of molecular identifiers for immune sequencing clone quantification. TCRdb re-derived calls from the PCR reads in MiXCR, one entry per CDR3 protein. The data contain about 320,000 distinct CDR3 sequences, 24% of them seen just once; the ten biggest clones take up 0.74%. Sequences were obtained from naive CD8+ T cells from blood, with Jurkat cell RNA spiked in. The subset was: FACS-sorted CD8+CD4-CCR7+CD45RA+ naive T cells. The receptors stem from a human donor in good health. Some libraries in this study had Jurkat cell RNA spiked in.

This clonotype was seen ten or more times. The chain couples TRBV4-1 to TRBJ1-1, with D perhaps TRBD1 (6 bases). This CDR3 contains 12 residues. V was trimmed by 1 base and J by 7 bases, leaving 7 bases between them. The germline V gene has CDR1 MGHRA and CDR2 YSYEKL. This CDR3 is CASSQGGGEAFF. For the CDR3, the DNA is TGCGCCAGCAGCCAAGGAGGGGGTGAAGCTTTCTTT.

In regard to this clonotype: This could be a read error, since a much larger clone is one nucleotide away. The J gene is TRBJ2-7, the V gene TRBV29-1; 10 bases are shared with TRBD2. This CDR3 spans 13 amino acids. Germline CDR1 and CDR2: SQVTM and ANQGSEA. The ends lost 4 bases at V and 9 bases at J; junction bases unmatched: 9. The CDR3 DNA reads as TGCAGCGTTGCTAGCGGGGGCGCCTTCGGGCAGTACTTC. Protein sequence: CSVASGGAFGQYF.

This clonotype was detected ten times or more. Here the CDR3 DNA reads TGTGCCAGCAGCATAGCAGGGGAGCTGTTTTTT. Translating gives CASSIAGELFF. J is TRBJ2-2 and V is TRBV5-6; D unclear. This CDR3 region has 11 residues. V was clipped by 4 bases and J by 8 bases, with 6 bases between them. The germline V gene has CDR1 SGHDT and CDR2 YYEEEE.

Many counts were recorded for this clonotype. The chain uses TRBV28 and TRBJ1-5; TRBD1 is a possible D gene (5 bases). Trimming took off 10 bases at V and 0 bases at J, with 10 bases between the two ends. The germline CDR1 and CDR2 sequences are MDHEN and SYDVKM. The CDR3 has 13 amino acids. This chain's CDR3 is CATQGSSNQPQHF. The CDR3 DNA is TGTGCCACCCAGGGCTCTAGCAATCAGCCCCAGCATTTT.

As for this clonotype: This may be a read error, as it is one base from a much larger clone. Because it lacks the conserved phenylalanine or tryptophan at the end, this CDR3 is likely a read error. V and J are TRBV5-1 and TRBJ1-2, with a tentative D call TRBD1 (6 bases). Germline lookup yields CDR1 SGHRS and CDR2 YFSETQ. V dropped 4 bases and J dropped 7 bases, with 23 bases sitting between them. The CDR3 sequence is 16 residues long. The CDR3, as DNA: TGCGCCAGCAGCAAGAACACCGGACAGACGGCCTTTGGCTACACCTCC. Protein: CASSKNTGQTAFGYTS.

This clonotype appeared a few times. This sequence joins TRBV27 and TRBJ2-1; TRBD1 matches at 9 bases. Losses at the gene ends were 3 bases for V and 9 bases for J; bases not matched to a gene: 12. Per the germline V gene, CDR1 is MNHEY and CDR2 is SMNVEV (reference sequence). CDR3 length: 16 amino acids. CDR3 in DNA: TGTGCCAGCAGTTTCCTCCTGGGACAGGGATTGAGTGAGCAGTTCTTC. This gives the protein CASSFLLGQGLSEQFF.

This clonotype has a handful of counts. This chain connects TRBV20-1 to TRBJ2-2, with 7 bases fitting TRBD1. The J segment lost 1 base and the V segment lost 5 bases, leaving 4 bases of the junction unmatched. The CDR3 loop spans 14 amino acids. Germline CDR1 DFQATT, CDR2 SNEGSKA (reference sequence). The CDR3 region is CSAVDRVNTGELFF. CDR3 nucleotide sequence: TGCAGTGCTGTAGACAGGGTGAACACCGGGGAGCTGTTTTTT.

For the CDR3, the DNA is TGTGCCAGTAATCTAGCGCTAAGCACAGATACGCAGTATTTT. It codes for CASNLALSTDTQYF. The chain links TRBV19 to TRBJ2-3; tentative D call: TRBD2 (6 bases). Trimming removed 7 bases at V and 0 bases at J, with 11 bases between. The CDR3 has 14 residues. Germline values: CDR1 LNHDA, CDR2 SQIVND (reference sequence).

Regarding this clonotype: A much larger clonotype is one base distant, so this may be a read error. The chain uses TRBV10-2 and TRBJ2-3, with D possibly being TRBD2 (5 bases). The CDR3 extends over 16 amino acids. Trimming left V 8 bases short and J 2 bases short, with 20 bases between. Germline V CDR1 and CDR2: WSHSY, SAAADI. CDR3 in amino acids: CASRPTLAFLTDTQYF. The DNA of the CDR3 is TGCGCCAGCCGGCCTACCTTAGCGTTTCTCACAGATACGCAGTATTTT.

There are a few counts of this clonotype. This rearrangement joins TRBV6-1 to TRBJ2-3, with D perhaps TRBD1 (6 bases). Germline CDR1 reads MNHNS; CDR2 reads SASEGT. There are 18 residues in the CDR3. V dropped 0 bases and J dropped 3 bases, with 19 bases sitting between them. The CDR3 bases are TGTGCCAGCAGTGAAGCGCAGTGGGCAGGGGTATCGACAGATACGCAGTATTTT. This translates into CASSEAQWAGVSTDTQYF.

This clonotype was recorded at least ten times. V and J are TRBV7-9 and TRBJ2-3; no reliable D call. The CDR3 covers 13 residues. Trimming removed 8 bases at V and 2 bases at J, with 11 bases between. Germline V lookup: CDR1 SEHNR, CDR2 FQNEAQ (reference sequence). This CDR3 reads CASPLPDTDTQYF. The CDR3, as DNA: TGTGCCAGCCCTCTTCCAGACACAGATACGCAGTATTTT.

Worth noting for this clonotype: This may be a read error, as it is one base from a much larger clone. V is TRBV6-2 or TRBV6-3 and J is TRBJ2-7, with D hard to call. Germline V gene lookup returns CDR1 MNHEY and CDR2 SVGEGT. The CDR3 is made up of 12 amino acids. CDR3 region: CASSSGIYKQYF. The CDR3 DNA sequence: TGTGCCAGCAGTTCCGGAATCTACAAGCAGTACTTC.

Concerning this clonotype itself: A much larger clone lies one base from this, so it may be a read error. The gene calls are TRBV29-1 and TRBJ1-1; no clear D. CDR1 SQVTM and CDR2 ANQGSEA come from the germline V gene. The length of the CDR3 is 12 residues. The CDR3 DNA follows: TGCAGCGCCGGTCCTCCGAACACTAAAGCTTTCTTT. Its translation is CSAGPPNTKAFF.

The rearrangement uses TRBV6-5 and TRBJ2-5, with 8 bases fitting TRBD1. V trimming: 11 bases; J trimming: 5 bases; junction bases outside the gene matches: 7. The CDR3 totals 12 residues. Germline lookup yields CDR1 MNHEY and CDR2 SVGAGI. CDR3 sequence: CAAQGAEETQYF. The CDR3 bases are TGTGCCGCCCAGGGGGCGGAGGAGACCCAGTACTTC.

The chain recombines TRBV4-1 with TRBJ1-1; the D is unclear. The germline CDR1 and CDR2 sequences are MGHRA and YSYEKL. CDR3 length: 14 residues. Trimming removed 4 bases from V and 10 bases from J, with 19 bases in between. The CDR3 protein is CASSPPTVNGGAFF. The CDR3 DNA reads as TGCGCCAGCAGCCCCCCCACCGTTAATGGCGGAGCTTTCTTT.

This sequence joins TRBV6-5 and TRBJ2-7; D uncertain. Germline V gene data show CDR1 as MNHEY and CDR2 as SVGAGI. Deletions cut 0 bases from V and 5 bases from J, with 5 bases between. The CDR3 sequence is 12 residues long. The CDR3 loop is CASSYSGHEQYF. The CDR3 nucleotides read TGTGCCAGCAGTTACTCGGGTCACGAGCAGTACTTC.

CDR3 nucleotide sequence: TGTGCCAGCAGTTACGACAACTACAATGAGCAGTTCTTC. Its translation: CASSYDNYNEQFF. The rearrangement uses TRBV6-5 and TRBJ2-1; D call uncertain. The CDR3 extends over 13 amino acids. The germline V gene has CDR1 MNHEY and CDR2 SVGAGI. V was trimmed by 2 bases and J by 3 bases, leaving 5 bases between them.

The sample holds many counts of this clonotype. The gene calls are TRBV12-3 or TRBV12-4 and TRBJ2-7, with a tentative D call TRBD2 (6 bases). V was shortened by 6 bases and J by 4 bases, with 16 bases between the two germline ends. The CDR3 loop spans 14 amino acids. The chain's CDR3 is CASSPPTRKYEQYF. The CDR3 DNA reads TGTGCCAGCAGCCCCCCGACTAGAAAGTACGAGCAGTACTTC.

This clonotype appeared a few times. This chain joins TRBV30 and TRBJ2-3, with D possibly TRBD2 on 5 matching bases. This CDR3 is built from 14 residues. Germline CDR1 GTSNPN, CDR2 SVGIG (reference sequence). V dropped 5 bases and J dropped 9 bases, with 21 bases sitting between them. In DNA, the CDR3 is TGTGCCTGGGTGAGGGCCGTCGGTCTTCCCACGCAGTATTTT. Its protein product is CAWVRAVGLPTQYF.

This clonotype was recorded at least ten times. The chain has TRBV7-2 and TRBJ2-3, with 7 positions matching TRBD2. Trimming at V came to 1 base and at J to 6 bases, leaving 4 bases not matched to a gene. There are 14 residues in the CDR3. From germline, CDR1 is SGHTA and CDR2 FQGNSA. CDR3 protein: CASSLEGGLDTQYF. Here the CDR3 DNA reads TGTGCCAGCAGCTTAGAGGGAGGGCTTGATACGCAGTATTTT.

There are many counts of this clonotype. The rearrangement links TRBV12-3 or TRBV12-4 to TRBJ2-4; D is unclear. CDR3 length: 15 residues. V lost 3 bases and J 3 bases, leaving 12 bases between the germline ends. Here the CDR3 reads CASSLLGPGKNIQYF. Written as DNA, the CDR3 is TGTGCCAGCAGTTTGTTGGGTCCGGGCAAAAACATTCAGTACTTC.

Regarding this clonotype: This may be a read error, as it is one base from a much larger clone. The chain links TRBV6-6 to TRBJ2-7, with D perhaps TRBD1 (5 bases). Germline lookup yields CDR1 MNHNY and CDR2 SVGAGI (reference sequence). This CDR3 has 13 amino acids. In nucleotides, the CDR3 is TGTGCCAGCAGTTATTGGACACACTACGAGCAGTGCTTC. This translates into CASSYWTHYEQCF.

This clonotype was picked up many times. The V gene is TRBV7-9, the J gene TRBJ2-2, with 8 bases that match TRBD1. This CDR3 spans 17 amino acids. Trimming removed 4 bases from V and 6 bases from J; junction bases left unmatched: 13. Germline CDR1 SEHNR, CDR2 FQNEAQ (reference sequence). The CDR3 coding sequence is TGTGCCAGCAGCTCCGCTGAGTTGACAGGGGTTCCCGGGGAGCTGTTTTTT. Translating gives CASSSAELTGVPGELFF.

This clonotype was seen more than once but under ten times. The chain carries TRBV29-1 and TRBJ2-1, with TRBD1 matching 7 bases. The CDR3 is made up of 16 amino acids. Per germline, CDR1 SQVTM and CDR2 ANQGSEA. The V segment lost 0 bases and the J segment 4 bases; nucleotides outside the gene matches: 9. The CDR3 sequence is CSVEDGRQGRYNEQFF. The CDR3 DNA sequence: TGCAGCGTTGAAGATGGCAGACAGGGAAGATACAATGAGCAGTTCTTC.

This clonotype was found a few times. The chain employs TRBV27 and TRBJ2-6, with D perhaps matching TRBD1 (6 bases). The CDR3 totals 14 residues. The germline V gene encodes CDR1 MNHEY and CDR2 SMNVEV (reference sequence). The germline V and J ends were trimmed by 6 bases and 2 bases, with 8 bases remaining between them. The CDR3 region is CASSHRAGANVLTF. The DNA of the CDR3 is TGTGCCAGCAGCCACAGGGCTGGGGCCAACGTCCTGACTTTC.

This clonotype was seen a few times. V usage is TRBV6-2 or TRBV6-3 and J usage is TRBJ2-3, with no clear D. V was trimmed by 6 bases and J by 2 bases, leaving 9 bases between them. Germline lookup yields CDR1 MNHEY and CDR2 SVGEGT. This CDR3 spans 13 amino acids. The CDR3 DNA reads as TGTGCCAGCAGCGTTACCTACACAGATACGCAGTATTTT. This encodes CASSVTYTDTQYF.

As concerns this clonotype: Just one base apart from a much larger clone, this may be a read error. This sequence joins TRBV4-1 and TRBJ2-7; the D call may be TRBD1 or TRBD2 (5 bases each). The CDR3 is made up of 15 amino acids. The V end lost 7 bases, the J end lost 2 bases, and 18 bases lay between the germline ends. Germline CDR1 reads MGHRA; CDR2 reads YSYEKL. CDR3 sequence (DNA): TGCGCCAGCACACTCGAGGGGTCCGGCCCCTACGAGCAGTACTTC. Translating it yields CASTLEGSGPYEQYF.